This TCR beta chain came from a study of OX40 agonist ivuxolimab in advanced cancers. About the study: Hepatocellular carcinoma, melanoma, renal cell or head and neck cancer occurred in dose-escalation patients.

The V gene end was trimmed by 0 bases and the J gene end by 1 base; junction bases not matched to a gene: 4. This CDR3 is 16 amino acids long. Per germline, CDR1 MNHEY and CDR2 SVGAGI. Measured with immunoSEQ multiplex PCR; TCRdb has only the in-frame clones, and not every one. The repertoire consists of about 38,000 clones, with 80% to 90% occurring once and the leading ten covering around 46%. The chain combines TRBV6-5 with TRBJ1-1, with TRBD1 matching over 8 bases. This TCR was sampled from an adult with an advanced solid tumor such as melanoma, head and neck, liver or kidney cancer. Sequenced material: CD4+ or CD8+ T cells sorted from blood, taken in a trial of the OX40 agonist ivuxolimab. In DNA form, the CDR3 reads TGTGCCAGCAGTTACTCGACAGGGGCGACGAACACTGAAGCTTTCTTT. Translation gives CASSYSTGATNTEAFF.